This T cell receptor (beta chain) was identified in a study of shared clonotypes between healthy human individuals. Study in general: Aged between 18 and 49, the donors were a couple of women and three men.

Assay: immunoSEQ multiplex PCR; the TCRdb copy retains only in-frame clones and omits some. The sample gives approximately 1,500,000 clones, roughly 96% of which show up once; more than 0.9% is in the top ten. General study findings and limits: Rarefaction showed that sequencing of sorted subsets was incomplete (despite large depth).

In the case of this clone: Its antigen is unidentified.

The V end was cut by 8 bases, the J end by 1 base, with 15 bases between. The CDR3 extends over 15 amino acids. CDR1 is SGHAT and CDR2 is FQNNGV in the germline V gene. This TCR came from a man aged 25-40 years in good health. J is TRBJ2-1 and V is TRBV11-2; a possible D gene is TRBD2 (6 bases). Material: naive CD4+ T cells sorted from blood. The subset is: CD45RA+ positively selected. CDR3 nucleotide sequence: TGTGCCAGCGCTGGAGGGCCTGGGTCCTACAATGAGCAGTTCTTC. Translating it yields CASAGGPGSYNEQFF. The whole variable domain, remainder taken from reference TRBV11-2 and TRBJ2-1, is EAGVAQSPRYKIIEKRQSVAFWCNPISGHATLYWYQQILGQGPKLLIQFQNNGVVDDSQLPKDRFSAERLKGVDSTLKIQPAKLEDSAVYLCASAGGPGSYNEQFFGPGTRLTVL.